These T cell receptor beta chains were read from a single sample in a study of identical twins. MiXCR, applied by TCRdb to the 5' RACE reads, yields one record per CDR3 protein. Among 400,000 to 600,000 distinct CDR3 sequences listed, approximately 20% were seen once. The sample also formed part of further work on yellow fever vaccine responses in identical twins.

Sample: CD4+ T cells sorted from blood. The receptor source for this set is a woman between 18 and 30 years old in good health. The CDR3 runs from the conserved cysteine through the conserved F or W. The D gene is left open where the match is weak. Size is omitted from some rows. Given values are once, few, many or a class for expanded clones.

>TRBV11-1|-|19|TRBJ2-1|TRBD2
TGTGCCAGCAGCTTAGGGCTAGCGGGAGGGCGCGAACTCTACAATGAGCAGTTCTTC
CASSLGLAGGRELYNEQFF
>TRBV12-3/TRBV12-4|-|14|TRBJ2-7|-
TGTGCCAGCAGTTTGAACAGGGTCCCCTACGAGCAGTACTTC
CASSLNRVPYEQYF
>TRBV3-1|-|14|TRBJ1-6|-
TGTGCCAGCAGCCCCACAGGGAAGGATTCACCCCTCCACTTT
CASSPTGKDSPLHF
>TRBV7-8|few|16|TRBJ2-3|-
TGTGCCAGCAGCCCAGCGACATGGGGGGGCACAGATACGCAGTATTTT
CASSPATWGGTDTQYF
>TRBV28|-|13|TRBJ1-4|TRBD1
TGTGCCAGCAGAGACAGGGGATCTGAAAAACTGTTTTTT
CASRDRGSEKLFF
>TRBV6-5|once|17|TRBJ2-1|-
TGTGCCAGCAGTTACTCTCCGTACGATCTCTCCTACAATGAGCAGTTCTTC
CASSYSPYDLSYNEQFF
>TRBV29-1|-|16|TRBJ2-5|TRBD2
TGCAGCGTTCCTCCCGAGCGGGAGGGCCCGCGAGAGACCCAGTACTTC
CSVPPEREGPRETQYF
>TRBV18|-|15|TRBJ1-4|-
TGTGCCAGCTCAGCGGACAGCTCAACTAATGAAAAACTGTTTTTT
CASSADSSTNEKLFF
>TRBV18|-|15|TRBJ2-7|-
TGTGCCAGCTCCGTCTCCGGGACAAACGCCTACGAGCAGTACTTC
CASSVSGTNAYEQYF
>TRBV27|-|17|TRBJ2-1|-
TGTGCCAGCAGTTTATATTTCAGAGGGGGTCGGGACAATGAGCAGTTCTTC
CASSLYFRGGRDNEQFF
>TRBV7-2|-|14|TRBJ1-6|-
TGTGCCAGCAGCTTAGGGGTATTTAATTCACCCCTCCACTTT
CASSLGVFNSPLHF
>TRBV11-3|many|14|TRBJ2-3|TRBD1
TGTGCCAGCAGGGACAGGACGAGCACAGATACGCAGTATTTT
CASRDRTSTDTQYF
>TRBV20-1|few|14|TRBJ1-5|-
TGCAGTGCTAGAAGGGACGGTAGCAATCAGCCCCAGCATTTT
CSARRDGSNQPQHF
>TRBV20-1|-|15|TRBJ2-7|TRBD1
TGCAGTGCTAGACAGGACAGGGCCAGCTCCTACGAGCAGTACTTC
CSARQDRASSYEQYF
>TRBV20-1|-|15|TRBJ1-1|-
TGCAGTGCTAGAGATAGTCAGGGGTCGAACACTGAAGCTTTCTTT
CSARDSQGSNTEAFF
>TRBV12-3/TRBV12-4|few|14|TRBJ1-1|-
TGTGCCAGCAGATGGGGGCGGTTGAACACTGAAGCTTTCTTT
CASRWGRLNTEAFF
>TRBV19|few|12|TRBJ1-1|-
TGTGCCAGTAGTTGGCCAGGCACTGAAGCTTTCTTT
CASSWPGTEAFF
>TRBV14|-|14|TRBJ2-2|-
TGTGCCAGCAGCCAAGCTTCGAACACCGGGGAGCTGTTTTTT
CASSQASNTGELFF
>TRBV5-1|-|13|TRBJ1-2|TRBD1
TGCGCCAGCAGCTCGGACAGGGTGCAGGGCTACACCTTC
CASSSDRVQGYTF
>TRBV3-1|few|16|TRBJ1-5|-
TGTGCCAGCAGCCCAGGCTCGGGGTCCTACAATCAGCCCCAGCATTTT
CASSPGSGSYNQPQHF
>TRBV12-3/TRBV12-4|many|14|TRBJ1-6|-
TGTGCCAGCAGTTTGGGGGGGCTCAATTCACCCCTCCACTTT
CASSLGGLNSPLHF
>TRBV27|many|13|TRBJ1-1|TRBD1
TGTGCCAGCGGGCCTTCCGGGACAGGCGAAGCTTTCTTT
CASGPSGTGEAFF
>TRBV12-3/TRBV12-4|many|12|TRBJ2-1|TRBD2
TGTGCCAGCAGTTTTAGCGGGAATGAGCAGTTCTTC
CASSFSGNEQFF
>TRBV5-1|few|16|TRBJ2-3|-
TGCGCCAGCAGCCCCCCGGGCAGAGCTAACACAGATACGCAGTATTTT
CASSPPGRANTDTQYF
>TRBV20-1|-|13|TRBJ2-7|-
TGCAGTGCTAGGGGGACATCTACCTACGAGCAGTACTTC
CSARGTSTYEQYF
>TRBV4-1|few|15|TRBJ1-5|TRBD1
TGCGCCAGCAGCCCCCGGGACAGGGACGGTCAGCCCCAGCATTTT
CASSPRDRDGQPQHF
>TRBV15|few|13|TRBJ2-7|-
TGTGCCACCGGGAGTGGGTCTTACTACGAGCAGTACTTC
CATGSGSYYEQYF
>TRBV4-2|-|17|TRBJ2-3|TRBD2
TGTGCCAGCAGCTATCTGTCGGGGGGAGATATCACAGATACGCAGTATTTT
CASSYLSGGDITDTQYF
>TRBV21-1|-|16|TRBJ1-2|-
TGTGCCAGCAGCGTCAAAATGGGACAGGGGATAGATGGCTACACCTTC
CASSVKMGQGIDGYTF
>TRBV7-8|few|16|TRBJ2-2|-
TGTGCCAGCAGCACACGCCTAGGCTCGAACACCGGGGAGCTGTTTTTT
CASSTRLGSNTGELFF
>TRBV12-3/TRBV12-4|-|13|TRBJ2-7|TRBD1
TGTGCCAGCAGTTCGACAGGGCCCTACGAGCAGTACTTC
CASSSTGPYEQYF
>TRBV27|-|14|TRBJ2-2|-
TGTGCCAGCAGTCGCCGACTAGTTCCCGGGGAGCTGTTTTTT
CASSRRLVPGELFF
>TRBV12-3/TRBV12-4|once|14|TRBJ2-1|-
TGTGCCAGCAGTTTAGCGGGAATCAAGAATGAGCAGTTCTTC
CASSLAGIKNEQFF
>TRBV12-3/TRBV12-4|-|19|TRBJ2-1|TRBD2
TGTACCCTCAGTTTAGGGGGGACTAGCGGGGCGGCTTTATACAATGAGCAGTTCTTC
CTLSLGGTSGAALYNEQFF
>TRBV12-3/TRBV12-4|many|14|TRBJ2-2|-
TGTGCCAGCAGTTGGGAGGGGGCCTCCGGGGAGCTGTTTTTT
CASSWEGASGELFF
>TRBV29-1|-|14|TRBJ2-5|-
TGCAGCGTTGGAGGCGTCGGGGTCAAAGAGACCCAGTACTTC
CSVGGVGVKETQYF
>TRBV28|-|14|TRBJ1-6|TRBD1
TGTGCCAGCAGTCGGGACAGGGTCTTTTCACCCCTCCACTTT
CASSRDRVFSPLHF
>TRBV10-3|-|15|TRBJ2-3|TRBD1
TGTGCCATCAGTTCCGGGACAGGGATCACAGATACGCAGTATTTT
CAISSGTGITDTQYF
>TRBV5-1|few|15|TRBJ2-5|-
TGCGCCAGCAGCTCCCTCGCGTCTAGAGGGGAGACCCAGTACTTC
CASSSLASRGETQYF
>TRBV2|few|12|TRBJ2-7|-
TGTGCCAGCAGTGAAATACCGGGGGAGCAGTACTTC
CASSEIPGEQYF
>TRBV6-4|-|16|TRBJ2-7|TRBD1
TGTGCCAGCAGTGACAGTAGGACAGGGCTTACCTACGAGCAGTACTTC
CASSDSRTGLTYEQYF
>TRBV5-1|few|19|TRBJ1-1|TRBD1
TGCGCCAGCAGCTCGGGCCTACAGGGGGCCCTAGATATGAACACTGAAGCTTTCTTT
CASSSGLQGALDMNTEAFF
>TRBV28|-|16|TRBJ2-3|-
TGTGCCAGCAGTTTAATAGCGAGGTGGAAACCAGATACGCAGTATTTT
CASSLIARWKPDTQYF
>TRBV2|-|13|TRBJ2-2|-
TGTGCCAGCCTCCTTAGTCAAACCGGGGAGCTGTTTTTT
CASLLSQTGELFF
>TRBV4-1|-|21|TRBJ2-2|TRBD2
TGCGCCAGCAGCCAAAAGACCGGGACTAGCGGGGGCCGGGGAGGCACCGGGGAGCTGTTTTTT
CASSQKTGTSGGRGGTGELFF